The 10 T cell receptor beta chains given below trace back to one sample, sequenced in a study of shared clonotypes between healthy human individuals. The method was immunoSEQ multiplex PCR; TCRdb's version includes in-frame clones alone and lacks a portion of them. This sample has about 490,000 clones, with roughly 80% found just once. Sequencing used PBMCs. These TCRs come from a woman aged 40 to 49 in good health. Some clones in this sample may be carry-over from other donors' samples.

The chain links TRBV28 to TRBJ2-1, with 9 bases lining up with TRBD2. J lost 3 bases, V lost 6 bases, and 9 bases had no gene match. The germline V gene encodes CDR1 MDHEN and CDR2 SYDVKM. This CDR3 spans 16 amino acids. In DNA form, the CDR3 reads TGTGCCAGCAGCACTCCTCTAGCGGGACACTACAATGAGCAGTTCTTC. This codes for CASSTPLAGHYNEQFF.

CDR3: CASSLPQGSGGELFF. DNA of the CDR3: TGCGCCAGCAGCCTCCCCCAGGGGTCGGGCGGGGAGCTGTTTTTT. The rearrangement joins TRBV5-1 to TRBJ2-2, with D tentatively TRBD1 (6 bases). Germline V gene data show CDR1 as SGHRS and CDR2 as YFSETQ. Trimming cost V 4 bases and J 7 bases, with 17 bases left between them. The CDR3 extends over 15 amino acids.

The chain uses TRBV21-1 and TRBJ2-7; TRBD1, the table's D call, was not compared with the DNA. TRBV21-1 is labeled a pseudogene. The CDR3 consists of 16 residues. The CDR3 DNA reads TGTGCCAGCAGCCTCAGAGACAGGACGACTTCCTACGAGCAGTACTTC. Translated: CASSLRDRTTSYEQYF.

This clone was recorded many times. In the same sample, other DNA sequences code for this CDR3. The chain is built from TRBV7-2 and TRBJ2-2; no firm D call. Looked up from germline, CDR1 is SGHTA and CDR2 is FQGNSA. This CDR3 is built from 13 residues. The V and J ends lost 4 bases and 6 bases respectively, with 9 bases between them. CDR3 DNA sequence: TGTGCCAGCAGCTCTTATTCCGCCGGGGAGCTGTTTTTT. It codes for CASSSYSAGELFF. The full variable domain, its missing parts supplied by reference TRBV7-2 and TRBJ2-2, is GAGVSQSPSNKVTEKGKDVELRCDPISGHTALYWYRQSLGQGLEFLIYFQGNSAPDKSGLPSDRFSAERTGGSVSTLTIQRTQQEDSAVYLCASSSYSAGELFFGEGSRLTVL.

V and J are TRBV21-1 and TRBJ2-3; the table's D gene call, TRBD2, was not cross checked with the DNA. TRBV21-1 is tagged as a pseudogene. CDR3 length equals 18 residues. The CDR3 DNA is TGTGCCAGCAGCAAAACCCGCCAGCGGTACGAAACCACAGATACGCAGTATTTT. Its protein product is CASSKTRQRYETTDTQYF.

The chain links TRBV6-5 to TRBJ2-5; TRBD1 matches 7 bases. Germline CDR1 is MNHEY and CDR2 is SVGAGI. CDR3 length: 15 amino acids. After removal of 6 bases from V and 2 bases from J, the junction contained 9 bases not matched to a gene. The DNA of the CDR3 is TGTGCCAGCAGGAAGGGACCGGGACAGCAAGAGACCCAGTACTTC. As protein: CASRKGPGQQETQYF.

This rearrangement joins TRBV19 to TRBJ2-2; 9 bases agree with TRBD2. The CDR3 is 17 residues long. Germline CDR1 LNHDA, CDR2 SQIVND (reference sequence). V lost 4 bases to trimming and J lost 5 bases; unmatched junction nucleotides: 11. DNA of the CDR3: TGTGCCAGTAGTACCCCCTGGGGAGCGGGAGGAACCGGGGAGCTGTTTTTT. It codes for CASSTPWGAGGTGELFF.

CDR3 coding DNA: TGTGCCAGCAGCTTAAGTACTGAAGCTTTCTTT. Protein: CASSLSTEAFF. The chain couples TRBV7-9 to TRBJ1-1; D remains ambiguous. The germline CDR1 and CDR2 sequences are SEHNR and FQNEAQ (reference sequence). V shed 2 bases and J shed 5 bases, with 3 bases lying between them. This CDR3 region has 11 residues.

This clone was seen at least ten times. Other DNA variants within this sample encode the same CDR3. V is TRBV11-3 and J is TRBJ2-4; 9 bases are a match to TRBD1. CDR3 length: 13 residues. Germline V gene sequence: CDR1 SGHNT, CDR2 YENEEA. V lost 3 bases, J lost 13 bases, and 7 bases stayed unmatched. The CDR3 bases are TGTGCCAGCAGCTTGGGGGGGACAGGGCCACAGTACTTC. It translates to CASSLGGTGPQYF.

V gene TRBV11-2 combines with J gene TRBJ1-2; 10 bases align to TRBD1. The trim removed 2 bases at V and 4 bases at J, leaving 7 bases unmatched. Germline V CDR1 and CDR2: SGHAT, FQNNGV. The length of the CDR3 is 16 residues. The DNA for the CDR3 is TGTGCCAGCAGCTTAACCCCGGACAGGGGGGCCTATGGCTACACCTTC. It yields the protein CASSLTPDRGAYGYTF. Combining the CDR3 with reference TRBV11-2 and TRBJ1-2 gives the whole variable domain EAGVAQSPRYKIIEKRQSVAFWCNPISGHATLYWYQQILGQGPKLLIQFQNNGVVDDSQLPKDRFSAERLKGVDSTLKIQPAKLEDSAVYLCASSLTPDRGAYGYTFGSGTRLTVV.